These 25 T cell receptor beta chains came from one sample sequenced in a study of cytomegalovirus exposure and HLA in healthy donors. This PCR relied on a set of 60 Vbeta primers and 13 Jbeta primers. The assay was immunoSEQ multiplex PCR, and TCRdb's table has in-frame clones only and misses some. The table records about 100,000 clones, 65% to 85% of them present only once. The sample consisted of PBMCs. These receptors were taken from a woman in her 40s in good health and CMV-seronegative.

The chain has TRBV2 and TRBJ2-7, with 7 bases matching TRBD1. Germline V gene lookup returns CDR1 SNHLY and CDR2 FYNNEI. This CDR3 contains 13 residues. The trim removed 1 base at V and 7 bases at J, leaving 4 bases unmatched. CDR3 nucleotide sequence: TGTGCCAGCAGTGAAGTAGGGGGCCGGGAGCAGTACTTC. It specifies CASSEVGGREQYF.

This clone was counted between two and nine times. V is TRBV11-3 and J is TRBJ2-1; 10 bases fit TRBD1. The CDR3 contains 16 residues. The germline V gene has CDR1 SGHNT and CDR2 YENEEA. V gave up 0 bases and J gave up 2 bases; unmatched junction bases: 1. CDR3 residues: CASSLEGQGPYNEQFF. The CDR3 nucleotides read TGTGCCAGCAGCTTAGAGGGACAGGGGCCCTACAATGAGCAGTTCTTC.

The chain joins TRBV11-1 to TRBJ2-1, with 7 bases fitting TRBD2. Per the germline V gene, CDR1 is SGHAT and CDR2 is FQDESV (reference sequence). The V segment lost 4 bases and the J segment 7 bases; nucleotides outside the gene matches: 7. The CDR3 spans 14 residues. CDR3 in amino acids: CASSSGGNRNEQFF. CDR3 coding DNA: TGTGCCAGCAGCTCGGGGGGAAACCGGAATGAGCAGTTCTTC.

The J gene is TRBJ1-1, the V gene TRBV9; the D is unclear. V shed 0 bases and J shed 5 bases, with 8 bases lying between them. CDR1 is SGDLS and CDR2 is YYNGEE in the germline V gene. The CDR3 has 13 amino acids. For the CDR3, the DNA is TGTGCCAGCAGCGTAGGGGCAGTGACTGAAGCTTTCTTT. Its protein product is CASSVGAVTEAFF. Full variable domain (outside the CDR3, taken from reference TRBV9 and TRBJ1-1): DSGVTQTPKHLITATGQRVTLRCSPRSGDLSVYWYQQSLDQGLQFLIQYYNGEERAKGNILERFSAQQFPDLHSELNLSSLELGDSALYFCASSVGAVTEAFFGQGTRLTVV.

This clone was detected a few times. The chain couples TRBV19 to TRBJ1-2, with TRBD1 matching 7 bases. Trimming took 7 bases from V and 4 from J; bases not matched to a gene: 12. Germline V lookup: CDR1 LNHDA, CDR2 SQIVND (reference sequence). CDR3 length equals 15 residues. CDR3 amino acids: CASIPSSGTAYGYTF. CDR3 sequence (DNA): TGTGCCAGTATCCCATCCTCCGGGACAGCCTATGGCTACACCTTC.

This clone was recorded only once. This chain links TRBV7-2 with TRBJ2-3, with 14 bases lining up with TRBD2. The CDR3 spans 19 residues. The J segment lost 3 bases and the V segment lost 4 bases, leaving 12 bases of the junction unmatched. Germline V gene sequence: CDR1 SGHTA, CDR2 FQGNSA. The chain's CDR3 is CASSSTFRLAGGRTDTQYF. The CDR3 DNA sequence: TGTGCCAGCAGCTCCACCTTCCGACTAGCGGGGGGGCGGACAGATACGCAGTATTTT.

For the CDR3, the DNA is TGCGCCAGCAGCCTACAGAGCACAGATACGCAGTATTTT. This encodes CASSLQSTDTQYF. This chain uses TRBV4-3 with TRBJ2-3; D is unclear. In germline, CDR1 is LGHNA, CDR2 YSLEER. This CDR3 has 13 residues. V lost 4 bases and J lost 0, with 5 bases in between.

V and J are TRBV14 and TRBJ2-2, with 7 bases that match TRBD1. After removal of 5 bases from V and 5 bases from J, the junction contained 8 bases not matched to a gene. The CDR3 length is 15 residues. Germline V gives CDR1 SGHDN, CDR2 FVKESK. This CDR3 is CASSGLGQRTGELFF. The CDR3 DNA reads as TGTGCCAGCAGCGGCCTGGGACAGCGAACCGGGGAGCTGTTTTTT.

The chain links TRBV14 to TRBJ2-5, with 7 bases fitting TRBD2. The CDR3 is 15 amino acids. CDR1 SGHDN and CDR2 FVKESK come from the germline V gene. With V trimmed by 0 bases and J by 1 base, 2 bases remained unmatched. DNA for the CDR3: TGTGCCAGCAGCCAAGAGACTAGCTTCCAAGAGACCCAGTACTTC. Residues: CASSQETSFQETQYF.

This chain joins TRBV5-4 and TRBJ2-1; TRBD2 aligns across 15 bases. CDR3 length equals 20 residues. The V and J ends lost 4 bases and 8 bases, in that order; junction bases with no gene match: 19. CDR1 is SGHNT, CDR2 YYREEE, per germline (reference sequence). The CDR3, as DNA: TGTGCCAGCAGCCTCGACTTGCATTCCTTTCGGACTAGCGGGAGGGATGAGCAGTTCTTC. This translates into CASSLDLHSFRTSGRDEQFF.

This clone was detected only a few times. This chain links TRBV21-1 with TRBJ1-1; TRBD1 is the table's D call and was not checked against the DNA. TRBV21-1 has pseudogene status. This CDR3 has 14 amino acids. The chain's CDR3 is CASSSRATNTEAFF. CDR3 in DNA: TGTGCCAGCAGCAGCAGGGCCACGAACACTGAAGCTTTCTTT.

V gene TRBV6-1 combines with J gene TRBJ2-6; D may be TRBD1 (5 bases). The CDR3 sequence is 15 residues long. V lost 5 bases, J lost 0 bases, and 8 bases lay in between. CDR1 is MNHNS, CDR2 SASEGT, per germline. The CDR3 sequence is CASSHDSSGANVLTF. The CDR3 bases are TGTGCCAGCAGTCACGACAGCTCTGGGGCCAACGTCCTGACTTTC.

This sequence joins TRBV6-1 and TRBJ2-6, with TRBD2 identical over 8 bases. Germline V gene lookup returns CDR1 MNHNS and CDR2 SASEGT. This CDR3 is built from 14 residues. V was pared by 8 bases and J by 0 bases, with 0 bases of the junction left unmatched. DNA of the CDR3: TGTGCCAGCGGGACTAGCTCTGGGGCCAACGTCCTGACTTTC. Its protein is CASGTSSGANVLTF.

The chain joins TRBV6-5 to TRBJ2-1; D unclear. There are 15 residues in the CDR3. The germline gives CDR1 MNHEY, CDR2 SVGAGI. The V and J ends lost 7 bases and 0 bases respectively, with 13 bases between them. The CDR3 sequence: CASTPRGHSYNEQFF. DNA of the CDR3: TGTGCCAGCACCCCGCGCGGCCACTCCTACAATGAGCAGTTCTTC.

The chain employs TRBV5-4 and TRBJ2-7; 12 nucleotides align to TRBD2. Looked up from germline, CDR1 is SGHNT and CDR2 is YYREEE (reference sequence). The V gene end was trimmed by 1 base and the J gene end by 7 bases; junction bases not matched to a gene: 6. The CDR3 totals 15 residues. CDR3 coding DNA: TGTGCCAGCAGCTTGTGGACTAGCGGGGCGGGTGAGCAGTACTTC. This encodes CASSLWTSGAGEQYF. The full variable domain, rest sourced from reference TRBV5-4 and TRBJ2-7, is ETGVTQSPTHLIKTRGQQVTLRCSSQSGHNTVSWYQQALGQGPQFIFQYYREEENGRGNFPPRFSGLQFPNYSSELNVNALELDDSALYLCASSLWTSGAGEQYFGPGTRLTVT.

DNA of the CDR3: TGTGCCAGCAGTGAAGGACTAGCGGGAGGGTATGATACGCAGTATTTT. This translates into CASSEGLAGGYDTQYF. The chain joins TRBV6-1 to TRBJ2-3; TRBD2 matches 14 bases. The CDR3 extends over 16 amino acids. Germline V CDR1 and CDR2: MNHNS, SASEGT. Trimming took 1 base from V and 6 from J; bases not matched to a gene: 3.

V is TRBV30 and J is TRBJ2-6; TRBD1 agrees at 12 bases. Germline V gene data show CDR1 as GTSNPN and CDR2 as SVGIG (reference sequence). The J segment lost 4 bases and the V segment lost 8 bases, leaving 12 bases of the junction unmatched. The length of the CDR3 is 17 residues. The CDR3 sequence: CASIPGQGARGANVLTF. The CDR3, as DNA: TGTGCCAGCATACCGGGACAGGGGGCGCGAGGGGCCAACGTCCTGACTTTC.

The V gene is TRBV11-1, the J gene TRBJ2-5, with a possible D match to TRBD1 (6 bases). The end of the DNA fits TRBJ2-7 better, so the J call may be wrong. This CDR3 contains 14 residues. Germline-derived CDR1 and CDR2 are SGHAT and FQDESV (reference sequence). DNA for the CDR3: TGTGCCAGCAGCCTCCGGGACAACCCCTACGAGCAGTACTTC. Protein product: CASSLRDNPYEQYF.

The chain couples TRBV6-5 to TRBJ2-1, with 12 bases lining up with TRBD2. The V segment lost 2 bases and the J segment 9 bases; nucleotides outside the gene matches: 8. The CDR3 runs 16 residues. Germline CDR1 and CDR2: MNHEY and SVGAGI. Written as DNA, the CDR3 is TGTGCCAGCAGTTACGGTCTAGCGGGGGGGCTCGCTGAGCAGTTCTTC. This sequence encodes CASSYGLAGGLAEQFF.

The V and J genes are TRBV25-1 and TRBJ2-2, with TRBD1 identical over 7 bases. After removal of 4 bases from V and 5 bases from J, the junction contained 7 bases not matched to a gene. The CDR3 covers 15 residues. Germline CDR1 MGHDK, CDR2 SYGVNS. The CDR3: CASSAGGVGTGELFF. Written as DNA, the CDR3 is TGTGCCAGCAGTGCAGGGGGAGTTGGGACCGGGGAGCTGTTTTTT.

The chain recombines TRBV11-2 with TRBJ2-2, with 9 bases matching TRBD1. From germline, CDR1 is SGHAT and CDR2 FQNNGV. V shed 5 bases and J 4 bases; nucleotides not matched to a gene: 8. This CDR3 spans 16 amino acids. CDR3 amino acids: CASSNRDRVITGELFF. CDR3 nucleotide sequence: TGTGCCAGCAGCAACCGGGACAGGGTAATCACCGGGGAGCTGTTTTTT.

V usage is TRBV5-1 and J usage is TRBJ2-7, with 11 bases identical to TRBD2. Germline CDR1 and CDR2: SGHRS and YFSETQ. The CDR3 runs 18 residues. The ends lost 4 bases at V and 1 base at J; junction bases unmatched: 13. CDR3 DNA: TGCGCCAGCAGCCCGGGCAGGACTAGCGGGCTTATTTCCTACGAGCAGTACTTC. It specifies CASSPGRTSGLISYEQYF.

On this clone itself: Its ends do not fully match the called genes, so a read error is possible. This chain joins TRBV7-9 and TRBJ1-5; TRBD1 is a possible D gene (6 bases). The CDR3 runs to 15 residues. CDR1 and CDR2 from the germline V gene are SEHNR and FQNEAQ (reference sequence). CDR3 amino acids: CSSSLTGGAGQPQHF. Written as DNA, the CDR3 is TGTTCCAGCAGCTTAACGGGGGGCGCGGGTCAGCCCCAGCATTTT.

The J gene is TRBJ1-2, the V gene TRBV7-9; no definite D call. V lost 6 bases and J lost 7, with 15 bases in between. The CDR3 extends over 13 amino acids. Germline lookup yields CDR1 SEHNR and CDR2 FQNEAQ (reference sequence). In DNA, the CDR3 is TGTGCCAGCAGTCGCGGCTTAGGCTCTGGCTACACCTTC. Protein sequence: CASSRGLGSGYTF.

The rearrangement joins TRBV10-3 to TRBJ2-1; 11 bases fit TRBD2. Trimming removed 3 bases from V and 8 bases from J; junction bases left unmatched: 9. The CDR3 has 16 amino acids. Per germline, CDR1 ENHRY and CDR2 SYGVKD. CDR3 loop: CAISDLDSGRADEQFF. CDR3 nucleotides: TGTGCCATCAGTGATTTGGATAGCGGGAGGGCCGATGAGCAGTTCTTC.